The 8 T cell receptor beta chains given below trace back to one sample, sequenced in a study of technical replicates of blood from four donors. Libraries were prepared by immunoSEQ multiplex PCR; TCRdb keeps only in-frame clonotypes and omits some of them. The sample yields tens of thousands of clones, 75% to 95% seen once. Sequencing was carried out using T cells isolated from PBMCs. The receptors derive from a human donor in good health.

This chain connects TRBV5-6 to TRBJ2-7; TRBD2 might be the D (6 bases). CDR3 length equals 17 residues. Germline CDR1 reads SGHDT; CDR2 reads YYEEEE. Trimming removed 0 bases at V and 1 base at J, with 17 bases between. CDR3: CASSLVFRRDESYEQYF. CDR3 DNA sequence: TGTGCCAGCAGCTTGGTCTTTCGGCGGGACGAATCCTACGAGCAGTACTTC.

V usage is TRBV30 and J usage is TRBJ2-7; TRBD1 aligns across 12 bases. CDR3 length equals 14 residues. Trimming removed 5 bases from V and 6 bases from J; junction bases left unmatched: 8. From germline, CDR1 is GTSNPN and CDR2 SVGIG (reference sequence). For the CDR3, the DNA is TGTGCCTGGGCCCCCGGGACAGGGGGCCCCGAGCAGTACTTC. It yields the protein CAWAPGTGGPEQYF.

The chain is built from TRBV4-1 and TRBJ1-5; D perhaps matches TRBD1 (6 bases). The CDR3 loop spans 14 amino acids. Trimming took 2 bases from V and 1 from J, leaving 6 bases between them. The V gene's germline CDR1 is MGHRA and CDR2 YSYEKL. The CDR3 coding sequence is TGCGCCAGCAGCCAAACAGGGAGCAATCAGCCCCAGCATTTT. Amino acid sequence: CASSQTGSNQPQHF.

The genes are TRBV29-1 and TRBJ2-7, with D perhaps matching TRBD1 (5 bases). The germline CDR1 and CDR2 sequences are SQVTM and ANQGSEA. The CDR3 is 16 residues long. The V and J ends lost 0 bases and 7 bases respectively, with 22 bases between them. The CDR3 reads CSVEDRKGQTYGEQYF. The CDR3 DNA reads TGCAGCGTTGAAGATCGAAAGGGGCAGACCTACGGAGAGCAGTACTTC.

J is TRBJ2-5 and V is TRBV30; D possibly corresponds to TRBD2 (5 bases). The CDR3 length is 13 residues. The V gene's germline CDR1 is GTSNPN and CDR2 SVGIG (reference sequence). The V end lost 5 bases, the J end lost 1 base, and 11 bases lay between the germline ends. CDR3 coding DNA: TGTGCCTGGGGGAGAAGTTCCCAAGAGACCCAGTACTTC. The encoded protein is CAWGRSSQETQYF. Using reference TRBV30 and TRBJ2-5 for the parts outside the CDR3, the full variable domain is SQTIHQWPATLVQPVGSPLSLECTVEGTSNPNLYWYRQAAGRGLQLLFYSVGIGQISSEVPQNLSASRPQDRQFILSSKKLLLSDSGFYLCAWGRSSQETQYFGPGTRLLVL.

The genes are TRBV25-1 and TRBJ1-3; no clear D. CDR3 length: 14 residues. Germline V lookup: CDR1 MGHDK, CDR2 SYGVNS. V was shortened by 1 base and J by 0 bases, with 4 bases between the two germline ends. CDR3 in amino acids: CASSEFFSGNTIYF. Written as DNA, the CDR3 is TGTGCCAGCAGTGAATTCTTCTCTGGAAACACCATATATTTT.

The rearrangement joins TRBV6-1 to TRBJ2-7; D is uncertain. Germline V lookup: CDR1 MNHNS, CDR2 SASEGT. The CDR3 runs 12 residues. The V and J ends lost 0 bases and 6 bases respectively, with 6 bases between them. CDR3 in amino acids: CASSEAELEQYF. The CDR3 DNA is TGTGCCAGCAGTGAAGCGGAGCTCGAGCAGTACTTC.

The rearrangement uses TRBV19 and TRBJ2-4; possibly TRBD2 for D (5 bases). Germline V gives CDR1 LNHDA, CDR2 SQIVND (reference sequence). V was shortened by 7 bases and J by 0 bases, with 10 bases between the two germline ends. The CDR3 runs to 14 residues. CDR3 in amino acids: CASMDLIAKNIQYF. Written as DNA, the CDR3 is TGTGCCAGTATGGACTTAATAGCCAAAAACATTCAGTACTTC.